The subject of this entry is one T cell receptor beta chain. Its antigen is not identified. Trimming removed 4 bases at V and 5 bases at J, with 12 bases between. The CDR3 runs 14 residues. Germline V gene lookup returns CDR1 SGHTA and CDR2 FQGNSA. This record comes from a study of vaccination effects on CD4 cells after COVID-19. TCRdb's table, derived via immunoSEQ multiplex PCR, lists solely in-frame clones and lacks some. The sample holds 35,000 to 50,000 clones, roughly four fifths seen once. ViraFEST assay sequencing came after antigen-specific CD4+ T cells were expanded with viral peptide pools. Upon completion of roughly ten days in culture, CD4+ T cells were isolated. Previously uninfected by SARS-CoV-2, the vaccine recipients also showed negative nucleocapsid antibodies. Every well got around 1.9 million PBMC, which were grown with about 9.2 IU/ml IL-2 and around 10 ug/ml peptides. On days 3 and 7, fresh IL-2 medium replaced half the medium.

Study-wide points: Few convalescent patients were included, and no early post-infection timepoints were sampled. Late post-vaccination samples showed marked contraction of infection- and vaccine-induced clones.

The starting material was CD4+ T cells from PBMCs cultured with SARS-CoV-2 spike peptides, obtained before COVID-19 vaccination. The V gene is TRBV7-2, the J gene TRBJ1-5, with a possible D match to TRBD1 (5 bases). The source is a human donor who received a COVID-19 vaccine. This chain's CDR3 is CASSYARADQPQHF. CDR3 nucleotides: TGTGCCAGCAGCTATGCCAGGGCGGATCAGCCCCAGCATTTT. Using reference TRBV7-2 and TRBJ1-5 for the parts outside the CDR3, the full variable domain is GAGVSQSPSNKVTEKGKDVELRCDPISGHTALYWYRQSLGQGLEFLIYFQGNSAPDKSGLPSDRFSAERTGGSVSTLTIQRTQQEDSAVYLCASSYARADQPQHFGDGTRLSIL.